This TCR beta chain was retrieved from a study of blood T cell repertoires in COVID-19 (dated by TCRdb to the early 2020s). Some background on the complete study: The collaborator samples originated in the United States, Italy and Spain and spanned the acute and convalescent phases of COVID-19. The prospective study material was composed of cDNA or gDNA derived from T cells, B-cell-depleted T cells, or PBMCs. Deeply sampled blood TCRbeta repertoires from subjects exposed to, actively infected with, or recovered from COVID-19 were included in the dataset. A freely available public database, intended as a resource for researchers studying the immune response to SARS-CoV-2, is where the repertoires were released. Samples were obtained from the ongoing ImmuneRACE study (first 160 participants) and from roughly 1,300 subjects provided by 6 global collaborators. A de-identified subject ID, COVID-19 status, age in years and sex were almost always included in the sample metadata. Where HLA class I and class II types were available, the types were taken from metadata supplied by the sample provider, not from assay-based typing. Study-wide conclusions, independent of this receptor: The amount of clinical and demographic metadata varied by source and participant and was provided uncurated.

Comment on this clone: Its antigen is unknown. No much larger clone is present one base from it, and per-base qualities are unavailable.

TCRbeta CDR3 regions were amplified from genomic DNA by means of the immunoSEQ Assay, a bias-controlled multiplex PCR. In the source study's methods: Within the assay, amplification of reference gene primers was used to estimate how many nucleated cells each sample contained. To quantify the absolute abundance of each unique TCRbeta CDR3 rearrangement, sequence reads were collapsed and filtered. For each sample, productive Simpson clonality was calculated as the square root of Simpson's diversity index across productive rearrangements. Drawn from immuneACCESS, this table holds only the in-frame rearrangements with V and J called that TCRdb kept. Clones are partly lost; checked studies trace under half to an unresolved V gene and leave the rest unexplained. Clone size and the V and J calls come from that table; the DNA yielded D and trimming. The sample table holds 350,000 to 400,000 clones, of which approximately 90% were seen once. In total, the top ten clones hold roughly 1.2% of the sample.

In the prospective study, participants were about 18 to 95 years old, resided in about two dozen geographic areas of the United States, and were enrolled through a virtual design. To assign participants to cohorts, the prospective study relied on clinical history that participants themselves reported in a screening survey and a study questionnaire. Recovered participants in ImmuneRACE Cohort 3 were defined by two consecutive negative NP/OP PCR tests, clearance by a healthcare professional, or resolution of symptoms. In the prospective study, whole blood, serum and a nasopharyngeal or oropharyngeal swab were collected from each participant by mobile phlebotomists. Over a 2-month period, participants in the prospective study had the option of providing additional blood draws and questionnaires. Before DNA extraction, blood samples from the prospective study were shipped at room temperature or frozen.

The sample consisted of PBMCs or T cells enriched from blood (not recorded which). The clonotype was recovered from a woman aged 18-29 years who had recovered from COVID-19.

At the DNA level, the sequence is TGCGCCAGCAGCCTCGAGACAGGCGATCTCTATGGCTACACCTTC. Translated, this gives CASSLETGDLYGYTF. The V and J genes are TRBV4-3 and TRBJ1-2; the best D guess is TRBD1, with 6 bases matching. CDR1 and CDR2, looked up from the germline V gene, are LGHNA and YSLEER. Trimming at the junction amounts to 4 bases on V and 4 bases on J, and the germline ends lie 16 bases apart. The CDR3 measures 15 amino acids from cysteine to phenylalanine. Just the 45-base CDR3 DNA is kept, in frame starting at base 1.